Below, 19 T cell receptor beta chains from the same sample are listed, as sequenced in a study of regulatory T cells. Amplification used 52 TRBV primers and 13 TRBJ primers. Method: immunoSEQ multiplex PCR; TCRdb's copy keeps in-frame clones and lacks some. The data contain 20,000 to 25,000 clones, 93% of them seen just once; the ten biggest clones take up about 3.8%. Sequencing was done on a sample of CD8+ T cells sorted from blood. The receptors derive from a child aged 2 to 9 with CD3G deficiency.

The chain joins TRBV28 to TRBJ1-5; D not resolved. V was cut by 5 bases and J by 4 bases, with 15 bases left in between. The CDR3 runs 15 residues. Germline CDR1 reads MDHEN; CDR2 reads SYDVKM. CDR3 in amino acids: CASSKVLVDNQPQHF. CDR3 bases: TGTGCCAGCAGTAAGGTCTTGGTCGATAATCAGCCCCAGCATTTT. Drawing the rest from reference TRBV28 and TRBJ1-5, the complete variable domain is DVKVTQSSRYLVKRTGEKVFLECVQDMDHENMFWYRQDPGLGLRLIYFSYDVKMKEKGDIPEGYSVSREKKERFSLILESASTNQTSMYLCASSKVLVDNQPQHFGDGTRLSIL.

The V call is TRBV6-1, the J call TRBJ1-1; D is unclear. The germline V gene has CDR1 MNHNS and CDR2 SASEGT. Between the trimmed V and J ends, which lost 7 bases and 5 bases, there was a span of 17 bases. The CDR3 runs to 14 residues. The CDR3 DNA reads TGTGCCAGCAAGCCCTGGGGAATAGGGACTGAAGCTTTCTTT. Its translation: CASKPWGIGTEAFF.

This clone was counted between two and nine times. V is TRBV21-1 and J is TRBJ2-1; the listed D gene, TRBD2, was not tested against the DNA. TRBV21-1 is tagged as a pseudogene. The CDR3 extends over 17 amino acids. The CDR3 DNA sequence: TGTGCCAGCAGCAAAGTTGTAGCGGGACAGATCAAGAATGAGCAGTTCTTC. This encodes CASSKVVAGQIKNEQFF.

The chain recombines TRBV6-1 with TRBJ2-7; D is unclear. The V and J ends lost 7 bases and 1 base respectively, with 14 bases between them. Germline CDR1 reads MNHNS; CDR2 reads SASEGT. The CDR3 totals 14 residues. This CDR3 reads CASNHLLGSYEQYF. DNA for the CDR3: TGTGCCAGCAATCATCTTTTGGGGTCCTACGAGCAGTACTTC.

The chain employs TRBV10-2 and TRBJ2-7; D is possibly TRBD2 (5 bases). The CDR3 is 12 amino acids. From germline, CDR1 is WSHSY and CDR2 SAAADI. V was clipped by 10 bases and J by 6 bases, with 16 bases between them. CDR3 nucleotide sequence: TGCGCCACCCAACTAGGGTCTGGCGAGCAGTACTTC. The encoded protein is CATQLGSGEQYF.

The V and J genes are TRBV6-1 and TRBJ2-7, with a weak D call TRBD2 (6 bases). The CDR3 covers 15 residues. Looked up from germline, CDR1 is MNHNS and CDR2 is SASEGT. Trimming pared 4 bases from V and 3 bases from J, leaving 16 bases between. The CDR3 here is CASSAVRDLYYEQYF. CDR3 coding DNA: TGTGCCAGCAGTGCGGTGCGGGACCTATACTACGAGCAGTACTTC.

This chain joins TRBV28 and TRBJ2-5; possible D gene TRBD2, 6 bases. Germline V lookup: CDR1 MDHEN, CDR2 SYDVKM. With 6 bases removed from V and 5 bases from J, the gap between germline ends came to 16 bases. The CDR3 consists of 14 residues. The chain's CDR3 is CASSPPGSLETQYF. As DNA, the CDR3 is TGTGCCAGCAGCCCCCCCGGGAGTTTGGAGACCCAGTACTTC.

The rearrangement joins TRBV6-6 to TRBJ2-7; no definite D call. V lost 5 bases and J lost 7, with 9 bases in between. CDR1 and CDR2 from the germline V gene are MNHNY and SVGAGI (reference sequence). This CDR3 spans 11 amino acids. The CDR3 region is CASSHGVEQYF. Here the CDR3 DNA reads TGTGCCAGCAGTCATGGAGTAGAGCAGTACTTC.

The chain combines TRBV28 with TRBJ1-5; D is unresolved. CDR3 size: 13 residues. Germline V gives CDR1 MDHEN, CDR2 SYDVKM. V was trimmed by 2 bases and J by 3 bases, leaving 5 bases between them. DNA for the CDR3: TGTGCCAGCAGTTTACGGTACAATCAGCCCCAGCATTTT. It is translated as CASSLRYNQPQHF.

The chain combines TRBV28 with TRBJ2-7; D perhaps matches TRBD2 (5 bases). V lost 5 bases and J 3 bases, leaving 14 bases between the germline ends. Germline loops: CDR1 MDHEN, CDR2 SYDVKM. The CDR3 is 14 residues long. The CDR3 DNA is TGTGCCAGCAGTGATAAAGCGGCAGGCTACGAGCAGTACTTC. Translated, it gives CASSDKAAGYEQYF. The full variable domain, completed using reference TRBV28 and TRBJ2-7, is DVKVTQSSRYLVKRTGEKVFLECVQDMDHENMFWYRQDPGLGLRLIYFSYDVKMKEKGDIPEGYSVSREKKERFSLILESASTNQTSMYLCASSDKAAGYEQYFGPGTRLTVT.

The chain carries TRBV11-3 and TRBJ2-3; TRBD2 might be the D (6 bases). The V gene's germline CDR1 is SGHNT and CDR2 YENEEA. The length of the CDR3 is 18 residues. Between the trimmed V and J ends, which lost 4 bases and 6 bases, there was a span of 26 bases. The CDR3 DNA follows: TGTGCCAGCAGCTCGGGAGATTTAGCGGACTCGGAGGGGGATACGCAGTATTTT. This sequence encodes CASSSGDLADSEGDTQYF.

Here the CDR3 DNA reads TGTGCCAGCAGTTTCGCGCGGAGACTCTACAATGAGCAGTTCTTC. Its translation is CASSFARRLYNEQFF. The J gene is TRBJ2-1, the V gene TRBV28; the D is unclear. Trimming shortened V by 3 bases and J by 3 bases, and 12 bases separated the two germline ends. In germline, CDR1 is MDHEN, CDR2 SYDVKM. This CDR3 has 15 amino acids. Full variable domain (rest looked up from reference TRBV28 and TRBJ2-1): DVKVTQSSRYLVKRTGEKVFLECVQDMDHENMFWYRQDPGLGLRLIYFSYDVKMKEKGDIPEGYSVSREKKERFSLILESASTNQTSMYLCASSFARRLYNEQFFGPGTRLTVL.

This clone was found once. V usage is TRBV28 and J usage is TRBJ2-3, with D perhaps assigned TRBD1 or TRBD2 (5 bases each). Trimming pared 5 bases from V and 8 bases from J, leaving 20 bases between. In germline, CDR1 is MDHEN, CDR2 SYDVKM. The CDR3 totals 15 residues. The chain's CDR3 is CASSPRVAQAGTQYF. Written as DNA, the CDR3 is TGTGCCAGCAGTCCACGGGTAGCACAGGCGGGTACGCAGTATTTT. Looking up the rest from reference TRBV28 and TRBJ2-3 gives the full variable domain: DVKVTQSSRYLVKRTGEKVFLECVQDMDHENMFWYRQDPGLGLRLIYFSYDVKMKEKGDIPEGYSVSREKKERFSLILESASTNQTSMYLCASSPRVAQAGTQYFGPGTRLTVL.

The V call is TRBV28, the J call TRBJ2-7; 7 bases match TRBD1. Germline assignment: CDR1 MDHEN and CDR2 SYDVKM. This CDR3 spans 16 amino acids. The trim removed 7 bases at V and 6 bases at J, leaving 18 bases unmatched. The CDR3 DNA reads TGTGCCAGCACCGACCCATCCACAGGGGCTGGGGGCGAGCAGTACTTC. Residues: CASTDPSTGAGGEQYF.

The rearrangement joins TRBV28 to TRBJ2-1; 7 nucleotides align to TRBD1. Germline trimming cut 6 bases from V and 7 bases from J; bases unmatched to any gene: 15. Germline V lookup: CDR1 MDHEN, CDR2 SYDVKM. The CDR3 consists of 16 residues. This CDR3 reads CASSRPGQRVQNEQFF. The CDR3 DNA follows: TGTGCCAGCAGCCGGCCGGGACAGAGGGTCCAAAATGAGCAGTTCTTC.

The chain uses TRBV28 and TRBJ1-1; TRBD1 matches at 8 bases. The V gene end was trimmed by 5 bases and the J gene end by 10 bases; junction bases not matched to a gene: 12. The CDR3 sequence is 14 residues long. Germline V gives CDR1 MDHEN, CDR2 SYDVKM. The CDR3 here is CASSPRQGPARAFF. For the CDR3, the DNA is TGTGCCAGCAGTCCACGACAGGGGCCCGCGCGAGCTTTCTTT.

The J gene is TRBJ2-2, the V gene TRBV4-1; no reliable D call. Deletions cut 0 bases from V and 4 bases from J, with 12 bases between. The CDR3 is 16 residues long. The V gene's germline CDR1 is MGHRA and CDR2 YSYEKL. The CDR3 region is CASSQDVGESTGELFF. The CDR3 DNA is TGCGCCAGCAGCCAAGACGTCGGAGAGTCCACCGGGGAGCTGTTTTTT.

The rearrangement links TRBV4-2 to TRBJ1-1; 11 nucleotides align to TRBD1. The CDR3 has 16 amino acids. Per the germline V gene, CDR1 is LGHNA and CDR2 is YNFKEQ. The J segment lost 6 bases and the V segment lost 0 bases, leaving 6 bases of the junction unmatched. The DNA for the CDR3 is TGTGCCAGCAGCCAAGATAACGGGACAGGGGGTCCTGAAGCTTTCTTT. This sequence encodes CASSQDNGTGGPEAFF.

A single count supports this clone. The genes are TRBV6-1 and TRBJ1-5; D is ambiguous. V gave up 3 bases and J gave up 1 base, with 10 bases separating them. The CDR3 contains 15 residues. Germline V gives CDR1 MNHNS, CDR2 SASEGT. CDR3 nucleotide sequence: TGTGCCAGCAGTGATCGCCGCGGAAGCAATCAGCCCCAGCATTTT. Its translation: CASSDRRGSNQPQHF.